The entry below gives a single T cell receptor (beta chain) sequence along with its context. This record comes from a study of blood T cell repertoires in COVID-19. Study as a whole: Samples came from the United States, Italy and Spain, spanning acute and convalescent COVID-19. From T cells, B-cell-depleted T cells, or PBMCs came the material, which was cDNA or gDNA.

Germline V CDR1 and CDR2: SEHNR, FQNEAQ (reference sequence). V dropped 5 bases and J dropped 3; count of bases not matched to a gene: 20. This CDR3 is built from 19 residues. Clones were sequenced by immunoSEQ multiplex PCR, and TCRdb holds only the in-frame ones, with some missing. The top ten hold about 1.5% of the sample, which has a few hundred thousand clones, 84% seen once. The sample consisted of peripheral blood. This receptor was taken from a woman aged 40 to 50 who had recovered from COVID-19. The chain employs TRBV7-9 and TRBJ2-3; the match to TRBD1 covers 7 bases. CDR3 nucleotides: TGTGCCAGCAGCAGTCTTTACCCCTCAACAGGGGAGAGAACAGATACGCAGTATTTT. This sequence encodes CASSSLYPSTGERTDTQYF.